The clone carrying this T cell receptor beta chain appeared many times. Its matching antigen is unknown. CDR1 and CDR2 from the germline V gene are MNHNS and SASEGT. With 8 bases removed from V and 5 bases from J, the gap between germline ends came to 19 bases. This CDR3 spans 15 amino acids. The sample originates from a study of read filtering for tumor transcriptome and immune sequencing. Study background: Whole-transcriptome libraries were prepared after DNase treatment.

Every patient had bone marrow sampled while the disease was active. This library used roughly 400 ng RNA and molecular barcoded adaptors spanning alpha/delta and beta/gamma chains. MiXCR was run by TCRdb on the reads, yielding one entry per CDR3 protein. Among around 130,000 distinct CDR3 sequences listed, less than 15% were seen once. Notes on the study in general: Even smaller IR-seq throughput identified most shared clonotypes. Correlation between methods rose after single-read clonotypes were removed.

Sequencing was performed on a population of CD138-negative cells sorted from bone marrow. The gene calls are TRBV6-1 and TRBJ1-5, with D perhaps matching TRBD1 (6 bases). The sequence came from a donor older than 35 with multiple myeloma. CDR3 residues: CASLPAGGPHQPQHF. The CDR3 nucleotides read TGTGCCAGCCTACCGGCGGGGGGGCCGCATCAGCCCCAGCATTTT.